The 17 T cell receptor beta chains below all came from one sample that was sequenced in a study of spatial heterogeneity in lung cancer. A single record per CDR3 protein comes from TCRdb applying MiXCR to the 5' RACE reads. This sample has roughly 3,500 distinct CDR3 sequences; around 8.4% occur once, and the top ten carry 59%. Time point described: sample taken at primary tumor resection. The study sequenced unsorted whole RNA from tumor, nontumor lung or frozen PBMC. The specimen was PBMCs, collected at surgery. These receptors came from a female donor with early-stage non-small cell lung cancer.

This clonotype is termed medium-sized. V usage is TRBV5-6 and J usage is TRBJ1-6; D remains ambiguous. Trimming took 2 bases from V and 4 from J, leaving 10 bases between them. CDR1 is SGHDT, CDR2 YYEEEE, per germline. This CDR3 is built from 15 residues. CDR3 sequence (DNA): TGTGCCAGCAGCTTAGCGGGGTCTTATAATTCACCCCTCCACTTT. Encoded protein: CASSLAGSYNSPLHF.

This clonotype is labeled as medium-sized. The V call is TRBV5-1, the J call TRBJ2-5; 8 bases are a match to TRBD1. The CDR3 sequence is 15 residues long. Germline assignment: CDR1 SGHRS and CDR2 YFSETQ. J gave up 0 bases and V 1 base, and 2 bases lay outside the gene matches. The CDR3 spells CASSLTGGNQETQYF. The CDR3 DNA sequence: TGCGCCAGCAGCTTGACAGGGGGAAACCAAGAGACCCAGTACTTC.

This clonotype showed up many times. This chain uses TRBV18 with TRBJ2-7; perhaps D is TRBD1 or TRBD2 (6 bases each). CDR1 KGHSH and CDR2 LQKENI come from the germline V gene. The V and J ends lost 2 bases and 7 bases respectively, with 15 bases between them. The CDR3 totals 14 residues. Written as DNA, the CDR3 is TGTGCCAGCTCACCAACGGAGGAAGGGGGGGAGCAGTACTTC. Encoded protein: CASSPTEEGGEQYF.

CDR3 sequence: CASSPGTGPIQYF. The DNA for the CDR3 is TGTGCCAGCAGCCCGGGGACAGGTCCCATTCAGTACTTC. The rearrangement joins TRBV7-2 to TRBJ2-4; TRBD1 matches 8 bases. The CDR3 is 13 amino acids. The V gene end was trimmed by 5 bases and the J gene end by 9 bases; junction bases not matched to a gene: 6. From germline, CDR1 is SGHTA and CDR2 FQGNSA. The full variable domain, its missing parts supplied by reference TRBV7-2 and TRBJ2-4, is GAGVSQSPSNKVTEKGKDVELRCDPISGHTALYWYRQSLGQGLEFLIYFQGNSAPDKSGLPSDRFSAERTGGSVSTLTIQRTQQEDSAVYLCASSPGTGPIQYFGAGTRLSVL.

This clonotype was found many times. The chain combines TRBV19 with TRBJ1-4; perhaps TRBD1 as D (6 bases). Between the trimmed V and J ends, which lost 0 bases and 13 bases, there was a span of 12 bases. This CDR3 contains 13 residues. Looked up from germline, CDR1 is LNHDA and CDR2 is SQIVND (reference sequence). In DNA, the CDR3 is TGTGCCAGTAGTATAGACCGGGACATACGACTGTTTTTT. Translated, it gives CASSIDRDIRLFF. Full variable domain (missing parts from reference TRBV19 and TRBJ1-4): DGGITQSPKYLFRKEGQNVTLSCEQNLNHDAMYWYRQDPGQGLRLIYYSQIVNDFQKGDIAEGYSVSREKKESFPLTVTSAQKNPTAFYLCASSIDRDIRLFFGSGTQLSVL.

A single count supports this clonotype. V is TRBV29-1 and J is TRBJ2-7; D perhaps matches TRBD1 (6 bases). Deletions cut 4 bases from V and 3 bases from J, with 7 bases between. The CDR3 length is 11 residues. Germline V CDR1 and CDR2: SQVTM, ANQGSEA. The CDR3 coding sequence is TGCAGCGTTGCGGACAGCTACGAGCAGTACTTC. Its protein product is CSVADSYEQYF.

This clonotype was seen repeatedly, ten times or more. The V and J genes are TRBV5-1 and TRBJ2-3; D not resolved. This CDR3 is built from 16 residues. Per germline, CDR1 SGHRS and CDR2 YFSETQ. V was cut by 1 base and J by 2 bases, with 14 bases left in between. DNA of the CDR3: TGCGCCAGCAGCTTGCCCCTAGTTGGGTACACAGATACGCAGTATTTT. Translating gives CASSLPLVGYTDTQYF.

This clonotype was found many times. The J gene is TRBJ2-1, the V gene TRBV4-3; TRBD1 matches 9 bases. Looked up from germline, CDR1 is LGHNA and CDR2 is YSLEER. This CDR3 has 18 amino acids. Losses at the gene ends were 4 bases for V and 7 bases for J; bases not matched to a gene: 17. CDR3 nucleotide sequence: TGCGCCAGCAGCCGAGATAGTGTTCGAGGACAGGGGCGAAATGAGCAGTTCTTC. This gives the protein CASSRDSVRGQGRNEQFF.

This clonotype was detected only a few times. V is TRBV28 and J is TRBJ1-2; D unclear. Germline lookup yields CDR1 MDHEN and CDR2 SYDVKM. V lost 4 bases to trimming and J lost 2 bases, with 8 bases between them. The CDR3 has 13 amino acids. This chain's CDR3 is CASSSGQNYGYTF. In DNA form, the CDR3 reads TGTGCCAGCAGTTCTGGGCAGAACTATGGCTACACCTTC.

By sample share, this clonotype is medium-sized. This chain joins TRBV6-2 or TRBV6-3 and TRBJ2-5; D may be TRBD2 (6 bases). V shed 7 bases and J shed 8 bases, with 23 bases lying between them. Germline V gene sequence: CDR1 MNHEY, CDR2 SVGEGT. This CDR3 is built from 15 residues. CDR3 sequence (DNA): TGTGCCAGCACCCAACGGGGGACTCCGAAGGAAACCCAGTACTTC. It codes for CASTQRGTPKETQYF.

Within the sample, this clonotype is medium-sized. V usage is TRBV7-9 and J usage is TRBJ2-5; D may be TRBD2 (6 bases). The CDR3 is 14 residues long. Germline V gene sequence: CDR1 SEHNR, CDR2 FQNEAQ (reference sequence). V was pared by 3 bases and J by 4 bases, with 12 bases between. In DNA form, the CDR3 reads TGTGCCAGCAGCTTGGGCGCCGGGAGAGAGACCCAGTACTTC. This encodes CASSLGAGRETQYF.

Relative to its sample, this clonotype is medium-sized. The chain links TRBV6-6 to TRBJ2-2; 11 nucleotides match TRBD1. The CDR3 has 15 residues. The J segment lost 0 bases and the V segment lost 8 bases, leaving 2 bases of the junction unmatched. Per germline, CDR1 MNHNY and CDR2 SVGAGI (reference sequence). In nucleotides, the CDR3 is TGTGCCAGCGGGGGACAGGGGGCGAACACCGGGGAGCTGTTTTTT. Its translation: CASGGQGANTGELFF.

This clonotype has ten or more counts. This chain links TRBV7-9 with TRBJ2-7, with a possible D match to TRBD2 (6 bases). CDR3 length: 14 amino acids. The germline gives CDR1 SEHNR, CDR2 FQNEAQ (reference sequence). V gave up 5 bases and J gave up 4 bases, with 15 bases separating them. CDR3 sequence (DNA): TGTGCCAGCAGCCTCGGACGCGCGGGGTACGAGCAGTACTTC. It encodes CASSLGRAGYEQYF.

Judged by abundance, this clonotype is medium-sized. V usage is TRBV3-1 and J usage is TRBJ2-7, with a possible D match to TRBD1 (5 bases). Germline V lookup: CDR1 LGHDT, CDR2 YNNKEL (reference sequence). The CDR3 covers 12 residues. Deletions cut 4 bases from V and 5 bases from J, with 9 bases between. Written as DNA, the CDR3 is TGTGCCAGCAGCCGCACGACAGACGAGCAGTACTTC. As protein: CASSRTTDEQYF.

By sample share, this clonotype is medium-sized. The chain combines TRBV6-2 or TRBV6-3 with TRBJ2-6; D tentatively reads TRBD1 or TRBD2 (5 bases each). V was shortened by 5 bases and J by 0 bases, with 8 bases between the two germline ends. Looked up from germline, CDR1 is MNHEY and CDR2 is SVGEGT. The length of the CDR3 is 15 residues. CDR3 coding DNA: TGTGCCAGCAGTAGAGGGGTCTCTGGGGCCAACGTCCTGACTTTC. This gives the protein CASSRGVSGANVLTF.

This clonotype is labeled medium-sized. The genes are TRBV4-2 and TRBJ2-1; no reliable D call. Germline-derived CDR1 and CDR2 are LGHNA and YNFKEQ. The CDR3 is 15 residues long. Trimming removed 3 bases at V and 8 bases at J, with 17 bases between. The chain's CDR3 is CASSQAVVSPYEQFF. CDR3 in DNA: TGTGCCAGCAGCCAGGCGGTGGTCAGTCCCTATGAGCAGTTCTTC.

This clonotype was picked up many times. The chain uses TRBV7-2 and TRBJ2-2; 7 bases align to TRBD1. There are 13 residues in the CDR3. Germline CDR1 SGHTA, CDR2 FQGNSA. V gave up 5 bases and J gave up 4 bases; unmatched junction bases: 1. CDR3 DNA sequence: TGTGCCAGCAGCCGACAGGGCACCGGGGAGCTGTTTTTT. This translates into CASSRQGTGELFF.